The entry below gives a single T cell receptor beta chain sequence along with its context. Its target antigen remains unknown. There are no base qualities to consult, and no much larger clone falls within one base. Based on the germline V gene (reference sequence), the CDR1 and CDR2 sequences are MNHEY and SMNVEV. From cysteine to phenylalanine, the CDR3 is 15 amino acids long. Only the CDR3 part of the read is kept: 45 bases, read in frame from the first base. V trim: 6 bases; J trim: 7 bases; unmatched bases: 8. This entry comes from a study of CD4+ T cells in melanoma (dated by TCRdb to 2022 to 2024). Study-level background: The study examined neoantigen-specific CD4+ T cells in human melanoma. Study-level results and caveats: The report described a correlation between neoantigen-specific CD4+ T cells and the function of CD8+ T cells, macrophages and B cells. According to the report, neoantigen-specific CD4+ T cells in melanoma displayed diverse differentiation states.

The receptor library was made with the immunoSEQ multiplex PCR assay. TCRdb stores this immuneACCESS table with in-frame sequences only. Part of the clones is absent; in the studies checked, under half of the shortfall reflects unresolved V genes, and no reason is known for the rest. The sample table lists more than 9,000 clones, roughly two thirds of them with a count of one. Around 10% of the sample is in the top ten clones. Donors were patients with melanoma. The rearranged segments are TRBV27 and TRBJ2-5; 13 bases in the middle match TRBD2. The sequence derives from a human donor with melanoma. Material for sequencing was cells from a culture (not recorded whether cultured in vitro). The DNA reads as follows: TGTGCCAGCAGCCCCCGGACTAGCGGGGGAGGGACCCAGTACTTC. Protein translation: CASSPRTSGGGTQYF.